The sample holds a few counts of the clone carrying this TCR beta chain. This entry belongs to a study of blood T cell repertoires in COVID-19. Overall study context: Material from acute and convalescent COVID-19 was sourced from the United States, Italy and Spain. The analysed material was cDNA or gDNA that came from T cells, B-cell-depleted T cells, or PBMCs.

V shed 3 bases and J 4 bases; nucleotides not matched to a gene: 2. There are 14 residues in the CDR3. Germline V gene data show CDR1 as SNHLY and CDR2 as FYNNEI. Cohort placement rested on clinical history that participants reported themselves. Recovered status in Cohort 3 required two negative PCRs, clearance, or symptom resolution. Profiled with immunoSEQ multiplex PCR; TCRdb holds only in-frame clones, not every one. The sample consists of over 250,000 clones, roughly 89% of them appearing once. The rearrangement joins TRBV2 to TRBJ2-1; 8 bases match TRBD1. This receptor was taken from a woman in her sixties who had recovered from COVID-19. Input material: PBMCs or T cells enriched from blood (not recorded which). This CDR3 is CASSEGQEYNEQFF. DNA for the CDR3: TGTGCCAGCAGTGAGGGACAGGAATACAATGAGCAGTTCTTC.